This T cell receptor (beta chain) comes out of a study of a mutant IDH1 vaccine in newly diagnosed glioma. The time point: week 47, end of study. Mutant IDH1 20-mer peptide, at 300 ug, made up each vaccine dose, with topical imiquimod. The donors had new WHO grade 3 or 4 astrocytomas; these were IDH1-mutant and ATRX-lost. Some clones are missing from TCRdb's copy, which holds only in-frame ones; the method was immunoSEQ multiplex PCR. The sample contains about 94,000 clones, just under 90% of which appear only once. With respect to this clone: What it recognizes is unknown.

Germline V gives CDR1 SGHAT, CDR2 FQNNGV. V lost 4 bases and J 6 bases, leaving 7 bases between the germline ends. This CDR3 has 11 amino acids. Overall study findings and caveats: There seemed to be no relation between pseudoprogression and changes in top peripheral T cell clonotypes.

The chain couples TRBV11-2 to TRBJ2-7; D call uncertain. The sequence was obtained from a woman aged 45-65 years with glioma. Source: PBMCs, taken from a glioma patient whose treatment included an IDH1 peptide vaccine. The CDR3 region has the DNA TGTGCCAGCAGCTCCGGACGCGAGCAGTACTTC. This encodes CASSSGREQYF.